This T cell receptor (beta chain) was observed in a study of beta chain features in type 1 diabetes. Per donor, one heparinised blood draw averaged about 100 mL. Isolated RNA was reverse transcribed in full, so expressed TCRB transcripts were sequenced. The assay was immunoSEQ multiplex PCR, and TCRdb's table has in-frame clones only and misses some. This table holds 52,000 or so clones, around 50% found once. This CDR3 region has 15 residues. Per germline, CDR1 MNHNS and CDR2 SASEGT. V gave up 0 bases and J gave up 6 bases; unmatched junction bases: 3. On this clone itself: The antigen remains unidentified.

Regarding the study as a whole: Type 1 diabetes patients showed a moderate but significant shortening of TCRB CDR3s in all four CD4+ subsets.

V gene TRBV6-1 combines with J gene TRBJ2-1, with 9 bases aligning to TRBD2. Sequenced: Tregs from blood. This sequence was found in a middle-aged woman with type 1 diabetes. The CDR3 bases are TGTGCCAGCAGTGAAGCAAGCGGGGGGCCCAATGAGCAGTTCTTC. It yields the protein CASSEASGGPNEQFF.